Listed below are T cell receptor beta chains from one sample, sequenced in a study of blood T cell repertoires in COVID-19. Clones were read by immunoSEQ multiplex PCR, and TCRdb kept only the in-frame ones, dropping some. The sample carries 190,000 or so clones, about 85% recorded once. Material for sequencing was peripheral blood. These receptors were taken from a woman older than 75 with acute or convalescent COVID-19. CDR3s include the opening cysteine and the closing phenylalanine or tryptophan. The D gene is left open where the match is weak. For some rows the clone size is stated as once, few or many, or as a class when expanded; others skip it.

cdr3_aa | cdr3_nt | j_call | clone_size | v_call | d_call
CASSLWGQGFYGYTF | TGTGCCAGCAGCTTGTGGGGACAGGGGTTCTATGGCTACACCTTC | TRBJ1-2 | . | TRBV5-4 | TRBD1
CASSLSSDRGPTEAFF | TGTGCCAGCAGCTTGTCCTCCGACAGGGGCCCCACTGAAGCTTTCTTT | TRBJ1-1 | . | TRBV5-6 | TRBD1
CASSLKGGISGNTIYF | TGTGCCAGCAGCTTAAAAGGCGGTATCTCTGGAAACACCATATATTTT | TRBJ1-3 | few | TRBV11-2 | .
CASSLASGLPYEQYF | TGTGCCAGCAGCTTAGCTAGCGGACTACCCTACGAGCAGTACTTC | TRBJ2-7 | . | TRBV7-9 | .
CASSYYGFNQPQHF | TGTGCCAGCAGTTACTACGGGTTCAATCAGCCCCAGCATTTT | TRBJ1-5 | . | TRBV6-6 | .
CASSRSSTASYGYTF | TGTGCCAGCAGTAGGAGTTCCACGGCTTCCTATGGCTACACCTTC | TRBJ1-2 | . | TRBV6-5 | .
CAARPSTGGRTSGSLDEQFF | TGTGCCGCGCGACCCTCAACAGGGGGCCGGACTAGCGGGAGTCTGGATGAGCAGTTCTTC | TRBJ2-1 | . | TRBV14 | TRBD2
CASSPTGSLEGAFF | TGTGCCAGCAGCCCGACAGGCTCTTTAGAGGGAGCTTTCTTT | TRBJ1-1 | few | TRBV7-3 | .
CAISEEWSNQPQHF | TGTGCCATCAGTGAAGAGTGGAGCAATCAGCCCCAGCATTTT | TRBJ1-5 | . | TRBV10-3 | .
CASSYSYRRFGYGYTF | TGTGCCAGCAGTTACTCTTATCGGAGGTTCGGCTATGGCTACACCTTC | TRBJ1-2 | . | TRBV6-6 | .
CASSLGGTQETQYF | TGTGCCAGCAGCCTAGGGGGTACCCAAGAGACCCAGTACTTC | TRBJ2-5 | . | TRBV5-4 | .
CASSPPGQTGSLGYTF | TGTGCCAGCTCACCACCGGGGCAGACAGGTTCGCTAGGCTACACCTTC | TRBJ1-2 | few | TRBV18 | .
CASSNGGAATGELFF | TGTGCCAGCAGCAACGGGGGGGCCGCCACCGGGGAGCTGTTTTTT | TRBJ2-2 | . | TRBV6-5 | TRBD2
CASSLGEGGYNEQFF | TGCGCCAGCAGCTTGGGGGAGGGTGGGTACAATGAGCAGTTCTTC | TRBJ2-1 | . | TRBV5-1 | TRBD2
CASSQDWSYGDTQYF | TGTGCCAGCAGCCAAGATTGGTCCTATGGAGATACGCAGTATTTT | TRBJ2-3 | . | TRBV3-1/TRBV3-2 | .
CASRPDRGRRETQYF | TGTGCAAGTCGTCCCGACAGGGGTCGTCGGGAGACCCAGTACTTC | TRBJ2-5 | . | TRBV12-2 | .
CASSPPRGTNEKLFF | TGTGCCAGCAGCCCCCCTCGGGGAACTAATGAAAAACTGTTTTTT | TRBJ1-4 | . | TRBV7-9 | .
CASSRQYEQYF | TGTGCCAGCAGTCGACAGTACGAGCAGTACTTC | TRBJ2-7 | . | TRBV6-6 | .
CAISGVGSGGDEQYF | TGTGCCATCAGTGGTGTCGGGAGCGGGGGAGACGAGCAGTACTTC | TRBJ2-7 | . | TRBV10-3 | TRBD2
CASSFDGRGRKEQYF | TGTGCCAGCAGCTTCGACGGTCGGGGTAGGAAAGAGCAGTACTTC | TRBJ2-7 | . | TRBV5-6 | .
CASRGSESTHQFF | TGTGCCAGCAGGGGTTCGGAGAGCACCCACCAGTTCTTC | TRBJ2-1 | . | TRBV25-1 | .
CASSPRTFSGNTIYF | TGTGCCAGCTCACCACGGACTTTCTCTGGAAACACCATATATTTT | TRBJ1-3 | . | TRBV18 | .
CASTGRTYDTGELFF | TGTGCCAGCACCGGCCGGACTTATGACACCGGGGAGCTGTTTTTT | TRBJ2-2 | . | TRBV7-9 | .
CASSFGGISNTGELFF | TGTGCCAGCAGCTTTGGGGGCATCTCGAACACCGGGGAGCTGTTTTTT | TRBJ2-2 | . | TRBV11-2 | .
CASSTAPTTGGNEQFF | TGTGCCAGCAGCACGGCCCCCACGACAGGGGGCAATGAGCAGTTCTTC | TRBJ2-1 | . | TRBV5-6 | TRBD1
CASGSYEQYF | TGTGCCAGCGGTTCCTACGAGCAGTACTTC | TRBJ2-7 | . | TRBV19 | .
CASSLGQEFYEQYF | TGTGCCAGCAGCTTGGGACAGGAATTTTACGAGCAGTACTTC | TRBJ2-7 | once | TRBV7-2 | TRBD1
CAWTEVGVGQYF | TGTGCCTGGACCGAGGTCGGGGTTGGGCAGTACTTC | TRBJ2-7 | . | TRBV30 | .
CAISALAGDGEQYF | TGTGCCATCAGTGCGCTAGCGGGAGATGGCGAGCAGTACTTC | TRBJ2-7 | . | TRBV10-3 | TRBD2
CASSRLGYNEQFF | TGCGCCAGCAGCCGGCTAGGTTACAATGAGCAGTTCTTC | TRBJ2-1 | once | TRBV5-1 | .